What follows are 2 T cell receptor beta chains derived from one specimen sequenced in a study of blood T cell repertoires in COVID-19. This table comes from immunoSEQ multiplex PCR, and its TCRdb copy is limited to in-frame clones, with some not included. The data hold about 80,000 clones, with around 90% observed a single time. Material: peripheral blood. The receptors were sampled from a woman aged 80 or older with active or convalescent COVID-19.

This chain joins TRBV7-3 and TRBJ2-1; maybe TRBD1 (6 bases). Germline V gives CDR1 SGHTA, CDR2 FQGTGA. The CDR3 has 17 residues. The V end lost 1 base, the J end lost 0 bases, and 13 bases lay between the germline ends. Here the CDR3 reads CASSLRETGSSYNEQFF. DNA of the CDR3: TGTGCCAGCAGCTTAAGGGAAACAGGGAGCTCCTACAATGAGCAGTTCTTC.

The CDR3 DNA reads as TGTGCCAGCAGCCGCCCCGGGACTAGCGGGAGGGGTAACACCGGGGAGCTGTTTTTT. Amino acids: CASSRPGTSGRGNTGELFF. The chain recombines TRBV3-1 (or the pseudogene TRBV3-2) with TRBJ2-2; 16 bases match TRBD2. The CDR3 contains 19 residues. The V segment lost 4 bases and the J segment 2 bases; nucleotides outside the gene matches: 7. The germline V gene encodes CDR1 LGHDT and CDR2 YNNKEL (reference sequence).